These T cell receptor beta chains were read from a single sample in a study of shared clonotypes between healthy human individuals. Libraries were prepared by immunoSEQ multiplex PCR; TCRdb keeps only in-frame clonotypes and omits some of them. This table holds roughly 2.5 million clones, more than 90% found once. The sequencing input was naive CD4+ T cells sorted from blood. The receptors here all came from a man younger than 35 in good health. CDR3s include the opening cysteine and the closing phenylalanine or tryptophan. Each record gives: J gene, V gene, clone size, D gene, CDR3 DNA, CDR3 protein. A D gene is named only where the DNA matches it firmly. Size tells how often a clone was seen (once, few, many) or the class of an expanded clone, and some rows leave it out.

TRBJ2-1,TRBV11-2,NA,NA,TGTGCCAGCAGCCCTACCCGGGTTGGAATGATCTCCTACAATGAGCAGTTCTTC,CASSPTRVGMISYNEQFF
TRBJ1-6,TRBV9,NA,NA,TGTGCCAGCAGCGTAGCCGAGCCGGGACCGAGGGATAATTCACCCCTCCACTTT,CASSVAEPGPRDNSPLHF
TRBJ1-1,TRBV2,few,NA,TGTGCCAGCAGTGAAAGACAGGAAGCTTTCTTT,CASSERQEAFF
TRBJ2-6,TRBV7-2,NA,NA,TGTGCCAGCAGCTTAGCGGGTGGGGGACTCTCTGGGGCCAACGTCCTGACTTTC,CASSLAGGGLSGANVLTF
TRBJ1-2,TRBV10-3,NA,TRBD1,TGTGCCATTTCCAAGAGCGGGACAGGGAATGGCTACACCTTC,CAISKSGTGNGYTF
TRBJ2-1,TRBV6-5,NA,NA,TGTGCCAGCAGCTACAAGAATGAGCAGTTCTTC,CASSYKNEQFF
TRBJ2-7,TRBV6-4,once,NA,TGTGCCAGCAGTGACCCCTCGCGGGAGCAGTACTTC,CASSDPSREQYF
TRBJ2-7,TRBV4-1,NA,NA,TGCGCCAGCAGCCAAGATCGTTGGAACACCTACGAGCAGTACTTC,CASSQDRWNTYEQYF
TRBJ1-3,TRBV6-1,NA,NA,TGTGCCAGCAGTGAAGGGACGGGTGGAAACACCATATATTTT,CASSEGTGGNTIYF
TRBJ1-3,TRBV28,NA,NA,TGTGCCAGCAGTTTAGTCAGGGGATCTGGAAACACCATATATTTT,CASSLVRGSGNTIYF
TRBJ1-4,TRBV5-1,NA,NA,TGCGCCAGCAGCTTGGGGACCTTTGCAACTAATGAAAAACTGTTTTTT,CASSLGTFATNEKLFF
TRBJ2-2,TRBV29-1,NA,NA,TGCAGCGTTGAGTCTACAGGGTCCCCCGGGGAGCTGTTTTTT,CSVESTGSPGELFF
TRBJ2-3,TRBV11-3,NA,NA,TGTGCCAGCAGCGAGGCCAGTTCCACAGATACGCAGTATTTT,CASSEASSTDTQYF
TRBJ2-7,TRBV19,NA,NA,TGTGCCAGTAGTCCTGCGACGGGGCCCTACGAGCAGTACTTC,CASSPATGPYEQYF
TRBJ2-1,TRBV5-4,NA,NA,TGTGCCAGCAGCACTCCCGGAGGTGTTGGCGCCACGCAATACAATGAGCAGTTCTTC,CASSTPGGVGATQYNEQFF
TRBJ2-3,TRBV9,NA,NA,TGTGCCAGCAGCCGGACGGGGACTAGCACAGATACGCAGTATTTT,CASSRTGTSTDTQYF
TRBJ2-5,TRBV7-3,NA,NA,TGTGCCAGCAGCTTGGTGGGTTCCGGAAAAGAGACCCAGTACTTC,CASSLVGSGKETQYF
TRBJ1-4,TRBV7-9,NA,TRBD1,TGTGCCGGCGGACAGGGTTTAGCAACTAATGAAAAACTGTTTTTT,CAGGQGLATNEKLFF
TRBJ2-3,TRBV7-9,NA,TRBD2,TGTGCCAGCAGCCCTAGGCCTGCGGGGGACCGCACAGATACGCAGTATTTT,CASSPRPAGDRTDTQYF
TRBJ2-6,TRBV7-9,NA,NA,TGTGCCAGCAGCTTATCTTTGGCCGGGGCCAACGTCCTGACTTTC,CASSLSLAGANVLTF
TRBJ2-5,TRBV10-3,NA,NA,TGTGCCATCAGTGATGGACAGCAAGAGACCCAGTACTTC,CAISDGQQETQYF
TRBJ1-5,TRBV19,NA,NA,TGTGCCAGTAGTATTTTGGGAGGGAGCAATCAGCCCCAGCATTTT,CASSILGGSNQPQHF
TRBJ1-4,TRBV10-3,NA,NA,TGTGCCATCAGTGATCGGGCAGGGTTAACAACTAATGAAAAACTGTTTTTT,CAISDRAGLTTNEKLFF
TRBJ1-1,TRBV18,NA,NA,TGTGCCAGCTCGTTCGGTGAGAACACTGAAGCTTTCTTT,CASSFGENTEAFF
TRBJ2-1,TRBV30,NA,NA,TGTGCCTGGACCCCCAGCGGACCGTACAATGAGCAGTTCTTC,CAWTPSGPYNEQFF
TRBJ1-2,TRBV19,once,NA,TGTGCCAGTAGTCCCCCGTCCAACCTCTGGAACTATGGCTACACCTTC,CASSPPSNLWNYGYTF
TRBJ2-5,TRBV5-1,NA,NA,TGCGCCACCGCACAGGGTCGGGGAGAGACCCAGTACTTC,CATAQGRGETQYF
TRBJ2-7,TRBV19,NA,NA,TGTGCCAGTAGTATGGGTCGGGGCCTGCTCTACGAGCAGTACTTC,CASSMGRGLLYEQYF
TRBJ2-7,TRBV7-9,NA,TRBD2,TGTGCCAGCAGCCCAGGACTAGCGGGAGACTCCTACGAGCAGTACTTC,CASSPGLAGDSYEQYF
TRBJ2-5,TRBV30,NA,NA,TGTGCCTGCACTCGGGGAAGCCAAGAGACCCAGTACTTC,CACTRGSQETQYF
TRBJ2-1,TRBV9,NA,NA,TGTGCCAGCAGCGTAGGCCCCCGGGTACCGGGTGAGCAGTTCTTC,CASSVGPRVPGEQFF
TRBJ1-2,TRBV5-1,NA,TRBD1,TGCGCCAGCAGCTTGGCTCAATCGGGACAGGGGAGAGGCTACACCTTC,CASSLAQSGQGRGYTF
TRBJ2-3,TRBV28,once,NA,TGTGGTTGCGGACCTACCGGCCTGAGCACAGATACGCAGTATTTT,CGCGPTGLSTDTQYF
TRBJ2-6,TRBV27,NA,NA,TGTGCCAGCAGTTCCCACGACTCTGGGGCCAACGTCCTGACTTTC,CASSSHDSGANVLTF
TRBJ1-1,TRBV7-9,NA,NA,TGTGCCAGCAGCCCGATGAGACAGGAAGCTTTCTTT,CASSPMRQEAFF
TRBJ1-5,TRBV27,NA,TRBD1,TGTGCCAGCAGTCCTCGGGACAGAGTAGCTAATCAGCCCCAGCATTTT,CASSPRDRVANQPQHF
TRBJ2-7,TRBV14,NA,NA,TGTGCCAGCAGCCGGGACGCCGGGGAGCAGTACTTC,CASSRDAGEQYF
TRBJ1-1,TRBV18,NA,NA,TGTGCCAGCTCACGGGGTCCTCAGAACACTGAAGCTTTCTTT,CASSRGPQNTEAFF
TRBJ2-7,TRBV21-1,NA,NA,TGTGCCAGCAGCAAATACAGCGGGACTAGCGGGAGCTACGAGCAGTACTTC,CASSKYSGTSGSYEQYF
TRBJ2-7,TRBV6-1,once,NA,TGTGCCAGCAGTGCCACTAGCGAGCAGTACTTC,CASSATSEQYF
TRBJ2-1,TRBV5-4,NA,TRBD2,TGTGCCAGCAGCAAAGCGGGAGTCCCCCCCCACTACTACGACAATGAGCAGTTCTTC,CASSKAGVPPHYYDNEQFF